A selection of T cell receptor beta chains follows, all from one sample in a study of T cells in Graves' hyperthyroidism and ophthalmopathy. A single record per CDR3 protein comes from TCRdb applying MiXCR to the multiplex PCR reads. The sample has hundreds of thousands of distinct CDR3 sequences, roughly 46% seen once. Sequenced sample: peripheral blood or thyroid tissue (not recorded which). These receptors all stem from an adult man with Graves' disease, either hyperthyroidism or ophthalmopathy (not recorded which). The CDR3 runs from the conserved cysteine through the conserved F or W. A D gene is named only where the DNA matches it firmly. Size is stated for part of the rows, as once, few or many counts, or as a class when the clone is expanded.

V: TRBV5-1; J: TRBJ2-7; size: many; D: TRBD1; CDR3: CASSSQTGRYEQYF; DNA: TGCGCCAGCAGCTCACAGACAGGGCGCTACGAGCAGTACTTC
V: TRBV12-3/TRBV12-4; J: TRBJ1-2; size: .; D: TRBD1; CDR3: CASSLVGTGANYGYTF; DNA: TGTGCCAGCAGTTTAGTGGGGACAGGGGCGAACTATGGCTACACCTTC
V: TRBV29-1; J: TRBJ2-7; size: .; D: .; CDR3: CSVADEQYF; DNA: TGCAGCGTCGCGGACGAGCAGTACTTC
V: TRBV4-1; J: TRBJ1-1; size: .; D: .; CDR3: CASSQETDGLTEAFF; DNA: TGCGCCAGCAGCCAAGAAACTGACGGGTTGACTGAAGCTTTCTTT
V: TRBV29-1; J: TRBJ2-2; size: few; D: TRBD2; CDR3: CSAGGLAGGGGGELFF; DNA: TGCAGCGCCGGAGGACTAGCGGGGGGAGGGGGCGGGGAGCTGTTTTTT
V: TRBV19; J: TRBJ2-7; size: .; D: .; CDR3: CASSLRTGYEQYF; DNA: TGTGCCAGCAGTTTACGCACGGGCTACGAGCAGTACTTC
V: TRBV7-2; J: TRBJ1-6; size: .; D: .; CDR3: CASSLRVSGWQLNSPLHF; DNA: TGTGCCAGCAGCTTAAGGGTTAGTGGGTGGCAGTTGAATTCACCCCTCCACTTT
V: TRBV15; J: TRBJ1-1; size: many; D: .; CDR3: CATSRDFVNTEAFF; DNA: TGTGCCACCAGCAGAGACTTCGTGAACACTGAAGCTTTCTTT
V: TRBV29-1; J: TRBJ1-4; size: many; D: .; CDR3: CSVGGEKLFF; DNA: TGCAGCGTTGGTGGGGAAAAACTGTTTTTT
V: TRBV6-5; J: TRBJ1-5; size: .; D: .; CDR3: CASSYSFRQISNQPQHF; DNA: TGTGCCAGCAGTTACTCATTCAGACAAATTAGCAATCAGCCCCAGCATTTT
V: TRBV7-9; J: TRBJ1-2; size: many; D: .; CDR3: CASSLAEGFYGYTF; DNA: TGTGCCAGCAGCTTAGCCGAGGGCTTCTATGGCTACACCTTC
V: TRBV15; J: TRBJ2-5; size: .; D: .; CDR3: CAPLGEETQYF; DNA: TGTGCTCCTTTGGGGGAGGAGACCCAGTACTTC
V: TRBV9; J: TRBJ1-2; size: many; D: .; CDR3: CASSVDVGVSNYGYTF; DNA: TGTGCCAGCAGCGTAGACGTTGGAGTCTCGAACTATGGCTACACCTTC
V: TRBV5-4; J: TRBJ1-4; size: few; D: TRBD1; CDR3: CASSWDRGYEKLFF; DNA: TGTGCCAGCAGTTGGGACAGGGGCTATGAAAAACTGTTTTTT
V: TRBV5-6; J: TRBJ1-6; size: few; D: TRBD1; CDR3: CASSLGDRSNSPLHF; DNA: TGTGCCAGCAGCTTAGGGGACAGGAGTAATTCACCCCTCCACTTT
V: TRBV20-1; J: TRBJ1-3; size: many; D: TRBD1; CDR3: CSASQGGTAYTIYF; DNA: TGCAGTGCTAGTCAGGGGGGAACGGCATACACCATATATTTT
V: TRBV12-3/TRBV12-4; J: TRBJ1-1; size: .; D: .; CDR3: CASSLGRDAEAFF; DNA: TGTGCCAGCAGTTTAGGCAGGGACGCTGAAGCTTTCTTT
V: TRBV29-1; J: TRBJ2-1; size: .; D: .; CDR3: CSVGRNAANNEQFF; DNA: TGCAGCGTTGGAAGGAATGCAGCAAACAATGAGCAGTTCTTC
V: TRBV6-6; J: TRBJ2-7; size: few; D: .; CDR3: CASSSLVARRAYEQYF; DNA: TGTGCCAGCAGTTCCCTAGTTGCTCGGAGGGCCTACGAGCAGTACTTC
V: TRBV7-9; J: TRBJ2-5; size: once; D: TRBD2; CDR3: CASSLTPGLGGGGETQNF; DNA: TGTGCCAGCAGCTTAACTCCGGGACTAGGGGGAGGAGGAGAGACCCAGAACTTC
V: TRBV7-2; J: TRBJ1-2; size: many; D: TRBD1; CDR3: CASSTRQGPMRYTF; DNA: TGTGCCAGCAGCACCAGACAGGGACCTATGCGCTACACCTTC
V: TRBV15; J: TRBJ1-1; size: many; D: TRBD1; CDR3: CATSRVTGTGGTEAFF; DNA: TGTGCCACCAGCAGAGTGACCGGGACAGGGGGCACTGAAGCTTTCTTT
V: TRBV6-5; J: TRBJ2-7; size: few; D: .; CDR3: CASSEGLAAHYEQYF; DNA: TGTGCCAGCAGTGAAGGTCTGGCGGCGCACTACGAGCAGTACTTC
V: TRBV6-4; J: TRBJ1-5; size: .; D: .; CDR3: CASSDGTRGSNQPQHF; DNA: TGTGCCAGCAGTGACGGGACACGAGGTTCCAATCAGCCCCAGCATTTT
V: TRBV19; J: TRBJ1-5; size: .; D: TRBD1; CDR3: CAGQGSNQPQHF; DNA: TGTGCTGGACAGGGTAGCAATCAGCCCCAGCATTTT
V: TRBV7-9; J: TRBJ2-7; size: few; D: .; CDR3: CASRTGDSYEQYF; DNA: TGTGCCAGCCGGACCGGGGACTCCTACGAGCAGTACTTC
V: TRBV7-9; J: TRBJ2-7; size: many; D: .; CDR3: CASSPARQVQGQYF; DNA: TGTGCCAGCAGTCCCGCGCGGCAGGTTCAAGGGCAGTACTTC
V: TRBV20-1; J: TRBJ2-7; size: .; D: .; CDR3: CSATDGGGSTYEQYF; DNA: TGCAGTGCTACGGATGGGGGGGGCTCGACCTACGAGCAGTACTTC
V: TRBV10-3; J: TRBJ1-6; size: many; D: .; CDR3: CAISENSNSPLHF; DNA: TGTGCCATCAGTGAGAACAGTAATTCACCCCTCCACTTT
V: TRBV7-6; J: TRBJ2-7; size: few; D: .; CDR3: CASSQNGHPEQYF; DNA: TGCGCCAGCAGCCAAAATGGACACCCCGAGCAGTACTTC
V: TRBV7-2; J: TRBJ2-7; size: once; D: TRBD2; CDR3: CASSGGTRGYEQYF; DNA: TGTGCCAGCAGCGGGGGGACTAGAGGCTACGAGCAGTACTTC
V: TRBV19; J: TRBJ1-5; size: .; D: .; CDR3: CASSRGQGWNQPQHF; DNA: TGTGCCAGTAGTCGGGGGCAGGGTTGGAATCAGCCCCAGCATTTT
V: TRBV2; J: TRBJ1-1; size: .; D: .; CDR3: CASRARMAEAFF; DNA: TGTGCCAGCAGGGCTCGTATGGCTGAAGCTTTCTTT
V: TRBV10-1; J: TRBJ1-1; size: .; D: TRBD1; CDR3: CASSPATGGEAFF; DNA: TGCGCCAGCAGTCCAGCGACAGGGGGGGAAGCTTTCTTT
V: TRBV7-2; J: TRBJ2-7; size: .; D: TRBD2; CDR3: CASNRTRLAGSYEQYF; DNA: TGCGCCAGCAACCGAACCAGACTAGCGGGGAGTTACGAGCAGTACTTC
V: TRBV2; J: TRBJ1-6; size: .; D: .; CDR3: CASSVWGAYSPLHF; DNA: TGTGCCAGCAGTGTATGGGGGGCCTATTCACCCCTCCACTTT
V: TRBV7-9; J: TRBJ1-6; size: many; D: TRBD1; CDR3: CASSPGTAYSPLHF; DNA: TGTGCCAGCAGCCCAGGGACAGCGTATTCACCCCTCCACTTT
V: TRBV5-4; J: TRBJ2-7; size: .; D: .; CDR3: CASSSPKTGNYEQYF; DNA: TGTGCCAGCAGCTCCCCCAAGACAGGAAACTACGAGCAGTACTTC
V: TRBV29-1; J: TRBJ1-1; size: .; D: .; CDR3: CSLDRVGNTEAFF; DNA: TGCAGCTTGGACAGAGTAGGGAACACTGAAGCTTTCTTT
V: TRBV7-2; J: TRBJ1-1; size: many; D: TRBD1; CDR3: CASSLGTGETEAFF; DNA: TGTGCCAGCAGCTTAGGGACAGGGGAAACTGAAGCTTTCTTT
V: TRBV7-9; J: TRBJ1-1; size: many; D: .; CDR3: CASISSGNTEAFF; DNA: TGTGCCAGCATCTCCTCAGGGAACACTGAAGCTTTCTTT
V: TRBV19; J: TRBJ1-5; size: .; D: TRBD1; CDR3: CASMYRGGGQPQHF; DNA: TGTGCCAGTATGTACAGAGGGGGCGGACAGCCCCAGCATTTT
V: TRBV2; J: TRBJ2-7; size: few; D: .; CDR3: CASSSLDTSYEQYF; DNA: TGTGCCAGCAGTTCCCTAGACACCTCCTACGAGCAGTACTTC
V: TRBV19; J: TRBJ1-5; size: few; D: .; CDR3: CASSIRQGDDSNQPQHF; DNA: TGTGCCAGTAGTATCCGGCAGGGCGATGATAGCAATCAGCCCCAGCATTTT
V: TRBV20-1; J: TRBJ2-5; size: few; D: TRBD2; CDR3: CSAKGLAGVQETQYF; DNA: TGCAGTGCCAAGGGACTAGCGGGGGTCCAAGAGACCCAGTACTTC
V: TRBV25-1; J: TRBJ2-7; size: .; D: TRBD2; CDR3: CASSEIEEPSGRSYEQYF; DNA: TGTGCCAGCAGTGAAATTGAAGAACCTAGCGGGAGGTCCTACGAGCAGTACTTC
V: TRBV19; J: TRBJ1-5; size: few; D: .; CDR3: CASSIVWDVKSSQPQHF; DNA: TGTGCCAGTAGTATAGTATGGGACGTAAAATCTTCACAGCCCCAGCATTTT
V: TRBV7-7; J: TRBJ2-5; size: many; D: .; CDR3: CASSQAEQETQYF; DNA: TGTGCTAGCAGCCAAGCGGAACAAGAGACCCAGTACTTC
V: TRBV6-5; J: TRBJ2-7; size: .; D: .; CDR3: CASKGGGYEQYF; DNA: TGTGCCAGCAAGGGAGGGGGTTACGAGCAGTACTTC
V: TRBV5-4; J: TRBJ1-1; size: few; D: TRBD1; CDR3: CASSPRTGGRTEAFF; DNA: TGTGCCAGCAGCCCAAGGACAGGGGGAAGAACTGAAGCTTTCTTT
V: TRBV2; J: TRBJ1-5; size: many; D: TRBD1; CDR3: CASSPTDRADQPQHF; DNA: TGTGCCAGCAGCCCGACGGACAGGGCTGATCAGCCCCAGCATTTT
V: TRBV6-5; J: TRBJ1-1; size: .; D: .; CDR3: CASSSGLPNTEAFF; DNA: TGTGCCAGCAGTTCGGGACTCCCGAACACTGAAGCTTTCTTT
V: TRBV15; J: TRBJ1-1; size: .; D: .; CDR3: CATSRDLGIPEAFF; DNA: TGTGCCACCAGCAGAGATTTAGGGATCCCTGAAGCTTTCTTT
V: TRBV20-1; J: TRBJ2-7; size: few; D: TRBD2; CDR3: CSASGMEGLAAEQYF; DNA: TGCAGTGCTAGCGGAATGGAGGGACTAGCGGCCGAGCAGTACTTC
V: TRBV7-3; J: TRBJ2-6; size: many; D: .; CDR3: CASSSYVTNVLTF; DNA: TGTGCCAGCAGCTCGTACGTCACAAACGTCCTGACTTTC
V: TRBV7-9; J: TRBJ1-2; size: many; D: .; CDR3: CASSLSTLPLGYTF; DNA: TGTGCCAGCAGCTTATCCACACTGCCGTTGGGCTACACCTTC
V: TRBV6-2/TRBV6-3; J: TRBJ1-1; size: few; D: .; CDR3: CASSYGVTAFF; DNA: TGTGCCAGCAGTTACGGGGTAACAGCTTTCTTT
V: TRBV20-1; J: TRBJ1-6; size: few; D: .; CDR3: CSANAGLNSPLHF; DNA: TGCAGTGCTAATGCAGGATTGAATTCACCCCTCCACTTT
V: TRBV20-1; J: TRBJ2-7; size: many; D: .; CDR3: CSARRARSYEQYF; DNA: TGCAGTGCTAGGAGGGCACGCTCCTACGAGCAGTACTTC
V: TRBV2; J: TRBJ1-2; size: .; D: .; CDR3: CASSVDAAGRYGGYTF; DNA: TGTGCCAGCAGCGTAGACGCTGCAGGGAGATATGGTGGCTACACCTTC